This TCR beta chain emerged from a study of blood T cell repertoires in COVID-19. Looking at the study overall: The samples span acute and convalescent COVID-19 from the United States, Italy and Spain. Sample material is recorded as cDNA or gDNA derived from T cells, B-cell-depleted T cells, or PBMCs.

Under the authors' procedure: Nucleated cell number was recorded as an estimate derived from reference gene primer amplification. The data were produced by immunoSEQ multiplex PCR, yet TCRdb's version contains in-frame clones alone and is incomplete. Clone size and the V and J calls come from that table; the DNA yielded D and trimming. The data show approximately 190,000 clones, with roughly 80% seen just once and over 13% held by the top ten. Germline CDR1 is MDHEN and CDR2 is SYDVKM. After removal of 4 bases from V and 1 base from J, the junction contained 6 bases not matched to a gene. This CDR3 is built from 15 residues.

The clonotype was recovered from a man aged 30-40 years with active or convalescent COVID-19. The chain has TRBV28 and TRBJ1-2, with 7 positions matching TRBD1. Sequencing was done on a sample of peripheral blood. The CDR3, as DNA: TGTGCCAGCAGTTCTACAGGGGCGAGTAACTATGGCTACACCTTC. As protein: CASSSTGASNYGYTF.